In its sample, the clone carrying this T cell receptor beta chain was seen once. Its antigen is still unknown. This sample is part of a study of cytomegalovirus exposure and HLA in healthy donors. For the study at large: Previous work identified 120 million or so unique TCR beta sequences from approximately 190 million T cells.

Unrecorded immune exposure was likely among donors, who were nominally healthy when sampled. CDR3 size: 14 residues. The V end lost 6 bases, the J end lost 0 bases, and 11 bases lay between the germline ends. Germline V lookup: CDR1 SNHLY, CDR2 FYNNEI. Study-level results: Several of the most significant clusters appeared linked to common viral pathogens, based on a later analysis. For most subjects, TCR beta sequences were reported to predict HLA-A and HLA-B alleles with accuracy.

The PCR made use of 60 Vbeta and 13 Jbeta primers. The data were produced by immunoSEQ multiplex PCR, yet TCRdb's version contains in-frame clones alone and is incomplete. The data hold 65,000 to 90,000 clones, with about 78% observed a single time. This TCR was sampled from a woman between 40 and 50 years old in good health and CMV-seropositive. Sequencing was done on a sample of PBMCs. The rearrangement links TRBV2 to TRBJ2-5; possibly TRBD1 for D (6 bases). The CDR3 loop reads CASRIRTDQETQYF. The CDR3 DNA sequence: TGTGCCAGCAGAATCAGGACAGACCAAGAGACCCAGTACTTC.